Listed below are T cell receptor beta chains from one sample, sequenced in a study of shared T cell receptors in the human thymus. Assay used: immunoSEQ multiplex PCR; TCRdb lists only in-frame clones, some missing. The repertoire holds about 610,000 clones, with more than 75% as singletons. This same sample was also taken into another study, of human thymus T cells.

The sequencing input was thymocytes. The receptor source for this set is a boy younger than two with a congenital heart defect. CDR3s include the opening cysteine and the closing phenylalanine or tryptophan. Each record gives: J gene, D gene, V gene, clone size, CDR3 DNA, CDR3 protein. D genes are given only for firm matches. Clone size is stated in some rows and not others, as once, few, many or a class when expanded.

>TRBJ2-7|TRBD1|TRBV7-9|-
TGTGCCAGCAGCCCCTCCGGGACAGGTGAAGCAATATCCTCCTACGAGCAGTACTTC
CASSPSGTGEAISSYEQYF
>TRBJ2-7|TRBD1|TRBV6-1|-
TGTGCCAGCAGTGACTTCCCCTTCGGGGACAGGGAGACCTACGAGCAGTACTTC
CASSDFPFGDRETYEQYF
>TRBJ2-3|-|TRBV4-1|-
TGCGCCAGCAGCCAACTCCCAGGTAGCACAGATACGCAGTATTTT
CASSQLPGSTDTQYF
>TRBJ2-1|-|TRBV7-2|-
TGTGCCAGCGGGCCTGCTGTCCGGGGGGCCGATGAGCAGTTCTTC
CASGPAVRGADEQFF
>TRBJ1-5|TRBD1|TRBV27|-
TGTGCCAGCAGTACCTTACAGGGGAGGAATCAGCCCCAGCATTTT
CASSTLQGRNQPQHF
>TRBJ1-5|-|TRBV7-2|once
TGTGCCAGCACCTTTAAGGACCCGTCGGGAGATCAGCCCCAGCATTTT
CASTFKDPSGDQPQHF
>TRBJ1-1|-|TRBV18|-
TGTGCCAGCTCACCAGGAGAGATTGAAGCTTTCTTT
CASSPGEIEAFF
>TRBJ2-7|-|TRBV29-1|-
TGCAGCGTTTGCCAGGGGACCTCCTACGAGCAGTACTTC
CSVCQGTSYEQYF
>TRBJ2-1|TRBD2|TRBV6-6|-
TGTGCCAGCAGTCGGGGGGAGTGCCAGCGAGAGCAGTTCTTC
CASSRGECQREQFF
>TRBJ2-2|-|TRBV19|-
TGTGCCAGTAGTAGACTGGCCGGGGAGCTGTTTTTT
CASSRLAGELFF
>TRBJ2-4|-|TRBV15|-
TGTGCCACCAGCAGAGATATTGTAGCCAAAAACATTCAGTACTTC
CATSRDIVAKNIQYF
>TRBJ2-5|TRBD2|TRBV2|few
TGCGCCAGCCTAGGGACTAGCGATCAAGAGACCCAGTACTTC
CASLGTSDQETQYF
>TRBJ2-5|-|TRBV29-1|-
TGCAGCGTTGGTGACACCCAAGAGACCCAGTACTTC
CSVGDTQETQYF
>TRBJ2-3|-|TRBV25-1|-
TGTGCCAGCAGTGACTGGGGAGCTGGGGATACGCAGTATTTT
CASSDWGAGDTQYF
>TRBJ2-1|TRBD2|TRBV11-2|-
TGTGCCAGCAGCAAACCCCCGGGACTAGCGACTGGTGAGCAGTTCTTC
CASSKPPGLATGEQFF
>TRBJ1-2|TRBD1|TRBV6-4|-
TGTGCCAGCAGTCCCGGGACAGAATATGGCTACACCTTC
CASSPGTEYGYTF
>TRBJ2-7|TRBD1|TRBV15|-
TGTGCCACCAGCACCGGGACAGGGAGCTCCTACGAGCAGTACTTC
CATSTGTGSSYEQYF
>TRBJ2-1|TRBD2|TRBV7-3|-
TGTGCCAGCAGCTATACTAGCGGGAGTCAGAATGAGCAGTTCTTC
CASSYTSGSQNEQFF
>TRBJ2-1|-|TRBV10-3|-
TGTGCCATCAGTGCCCCCGCTGAGCGAGCCGGCAATGAGCAGTTCTTC
CAISAPAERAGNEQFF
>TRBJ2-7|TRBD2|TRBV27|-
TGTGCCAGCAGTTTAGAGAGTAGCGGGTTTCCTCGGGGGGAGCAGTACTTC
CASSLESSGFPRGEQYF
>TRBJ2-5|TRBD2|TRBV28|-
TGTGCCAGCAGGGGCAAGGGTTCTAGCGGAGGTGGAGAAGAGACCCAGTACTTC
CASRGKGSSGGGEETQYF
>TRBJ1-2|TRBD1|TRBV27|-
TGTGCCAGCATGGAGACAGGGAGTGGTGGGGACTACACCTTC
CASMETGSGGDYTF
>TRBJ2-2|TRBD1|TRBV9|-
TGTGCCAGCAGCGTAGGATCAGGGGGCATCAACACCGGGGAGCTGTTTTTT
CASSVGSGGINTGELFF
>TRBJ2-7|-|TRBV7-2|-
TGTGCCAGCAGCCAAGGACAGTCCTACGAGCAGTACTTC
CASSQGQSYEQYF
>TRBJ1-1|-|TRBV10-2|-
TGCGCCAGCACCGATGGATCAGGGCTCACTGAAGCTTTCTTT
CASTDGSGLTEAFF
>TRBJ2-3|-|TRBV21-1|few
TGTGCCAGCAGCAAACAGAAGGGGGCGGGAGGGACAGATACGCAGTATTTT
CASSKQKGAGGTDTQYF
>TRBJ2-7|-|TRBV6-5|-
TGTGCCAGCAGTTTCGCGGGCCCTTACGAGCAGTACTTC
CASSFAGPYEQYF
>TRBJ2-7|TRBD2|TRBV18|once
TGTGCCAGCTCTCGGGACTACGCCTACGAGCAGTACTTC
CASSRDYAYEQYF
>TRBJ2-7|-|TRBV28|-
TGTGCCAGCAGCCCCCAGGGGGCGGGAGAGTGTTACGAGCAGTACTTC
CASSPQGAGECYEQYF
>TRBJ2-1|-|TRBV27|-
TGTGCCAGCAGTCCGACCTTTATGGGGAGATTCGGGAATGAGCAGTTCTTC
CASSPTFMGRFGNEQFF
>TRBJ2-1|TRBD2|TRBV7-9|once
TGTGCCAGCAGCCCTCCAGTGGCGGGAGGGCCGAATGAGCAGTTCTTC
CASSPPVAGGPNEQFF
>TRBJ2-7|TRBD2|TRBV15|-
TGTGCCACCAGCAGTGAAGGGCTAGCGGCCTCCTACGAGCAGTACTTC
CATSSEGLAASYEQYF
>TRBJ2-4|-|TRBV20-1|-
TGCAGTGCTACCGACAGGTCCCTTCTACCCTTC
CSATDRSLLPF
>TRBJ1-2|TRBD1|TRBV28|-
TGTGCCAGCAGTTCCCCGGGACAGGGGAGGGATGGCTACACCTTC
CASSSPGQGRDGYTF
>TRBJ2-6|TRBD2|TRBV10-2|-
TGCGCCAGCAGTGAATCTGGGACTAGCGGGAGCTCTGGGGCCAACGTCCTGACTTTC
CASSESGTSGSSGANVLTF
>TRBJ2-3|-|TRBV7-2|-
TGTGCCAGCAGCCCCCTAGGCCTAGGCACAGATACGCAGTATTTT
CASSPLGLGTDTQYF
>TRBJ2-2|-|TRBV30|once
TGTGCCTGGAAGCGGGTCTCCGGGGAGCTGTTTTTT
CAWKRVSGELFF
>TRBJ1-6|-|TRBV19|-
TGTGCCAGTAGTACCCAGGGGACCTATAATTCACCCCTCCACTTT
CASSTQGTYNSPLHF
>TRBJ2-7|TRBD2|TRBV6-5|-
TGTGCCAGCAGTTACTCGTCCGGCGGGAGCCCCTACGAGCAGTACTTC
CASSYSSGGSPYEQYF
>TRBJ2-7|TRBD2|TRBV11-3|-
TGTGCCAGCAGCCCCAGCGGGATATCCTACGAGCAGTACTTC
CASSPSGISYEQYF
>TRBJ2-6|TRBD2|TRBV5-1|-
TGCGCCAGCTGCCCAGATGGGACTAGCACAGCTGGGGCCAACGTCCTGACTTTC
CASCPDGTSTAGANVLTF
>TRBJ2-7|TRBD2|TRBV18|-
TGTGCCAGCTCACTTGCGGGAGACGGCGAGCAGTACTTC
CASSLAGDGEQYF
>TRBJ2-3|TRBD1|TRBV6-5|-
TGTGCCAGCAGTCACCGGGACAGGGGACCAGATACGCAGTATTTT
CASSHRDRGPDTQYF